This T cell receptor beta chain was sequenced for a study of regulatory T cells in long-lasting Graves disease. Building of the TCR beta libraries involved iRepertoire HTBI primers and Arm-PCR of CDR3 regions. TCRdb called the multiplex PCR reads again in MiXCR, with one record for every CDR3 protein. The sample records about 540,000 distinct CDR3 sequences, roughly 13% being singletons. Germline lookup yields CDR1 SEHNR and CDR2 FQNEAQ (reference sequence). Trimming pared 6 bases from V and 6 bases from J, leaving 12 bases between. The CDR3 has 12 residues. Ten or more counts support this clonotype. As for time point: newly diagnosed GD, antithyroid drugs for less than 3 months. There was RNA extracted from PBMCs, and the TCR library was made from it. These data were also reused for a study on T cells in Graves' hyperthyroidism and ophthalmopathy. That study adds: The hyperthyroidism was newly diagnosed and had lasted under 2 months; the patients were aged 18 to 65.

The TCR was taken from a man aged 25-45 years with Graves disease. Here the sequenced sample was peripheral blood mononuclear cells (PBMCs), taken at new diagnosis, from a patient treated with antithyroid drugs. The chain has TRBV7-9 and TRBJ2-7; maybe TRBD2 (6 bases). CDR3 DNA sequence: TGTGCCAGCAGGGATCGGGGAGGCGAGCAGTACTTC. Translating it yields CASRDRGGEQYF.